A single sample is the source of the 29 T cell receptor beta chains below, sequenced in a study of beta chain features in type 1 diabetes. Every isolated RNA sample was fully reverse transcribed, so sequencing captured expressed TCRB transcripts. Libraries were prepared by immunoSEQ multiplex PCR; TCRdb keeps only in-frame clonotypes and omits some of them. The table records about 650,000 clones, around 11% of them present only once. Study results and caveats: Shorter TCRB CDR3s, moderately but significantly so, marked every one of the four CD4+ subsets in Type 1 diabetes patients.

Their antigens remain unidentified. Sequenced sample: naive CD4+ T cells from blood. These receptors were obtained from a man younger than 40 with type 1 diabetes.

This chain connects TRBV18 to TRBJ2-7, with unresolved D. Per the germline V gene, CDR1 is KGHSH and CDR2 is LQKENI. The CDR3 totals 12 residues. The ends were cut back, 6 bases at V and 0 bases at J, with 6 bases in the middle. The DNA of the CDR3 is TGTGCCAGCTCTACCAACTCCTACGAGCAGTACTTC. Its protein is CASSTNSYEQYF.

This clone appeared a few times. V usage is TRBV27 and J usage is TRBJ1-6; 7 nucleotides align to TRBD1. The V segment lost 4 bases and the J segment 7 bases; nucleotides outside the gene matches: 4. The CDR3 loop spans 14 amino acids. Looked up from germline, CDR1 is MNHEY and CDR2 is SMNVEV (reference sequence). The CDR3 sequence is CASSWDRQNSPLHF. In DNA, the CDR3 is TGTGCCAGCAGTTGGGACAGACAAAATTCACCCCTCCACTTT.

This clone was found a few times. The rearrangement links TRBV9 to TRBJ1-4, with TRBD1 matching 8 bases. The V gene's germline CDR1 is SGDLS and CDR2 YYNGEE. The CDR3 consists of 17 residues. Trimming took 2 bases from V and 7 from J; bases not matched to a gene: 13. For the CDR3, the DNA is TGTGCCAGCAGCGTCGGGATAAGGGGCAGGGGGCCTGAAAAACTGTTTTTT. Amino acids: CASSVGIRGRGPEKLFF.

This clone appeared a few times. The rearrangement uses TRBV13 and TRBJ1-4; D ambiguous. The ends were cut back, 8 bases at V and 0 bases at J, with 7 bases in the middle. There are 13 residues in the CDR3. The germline V gene encodes CDR1 PRHDT and CDR2 FYEKMQ (reference sequence). The CDR3 DNA is TGTGCCAGCTCCCCCGCAACTAATGAAAAACTGTTTTTT. It is translated as CASSPATNEKLFF.

This clone was observed a few times. In the same sample, other DNA sequences code for this CDR3. The chain uses TRBV7-2 and TRBJ2-6; no reliable D call. V was shortened by 6 bases and J by 1 base, with 4 bases between the two germline ends. This CDR3 contains 13 residues. CDR1 and CDR2 from the germline V gene are SGHTA and FQGNSA. CDR3 DNA sequence: TGTGCCAGCAGAGCTTCTGGGGCCAACGTCCTGACTTTC. Translating gives CASRASGANVLTF.

This clone has a handful of counts. The chain uses TRBV4-3 and TRBJ1-6; possibly TRBD1 for D (5 bases). V was shortened by 1 base and J by 5 bases, with 21 bases between the two germline ends. Germline V gives CDR1 LGHNA, CDR2 YSLEER. The CDR3 extends over 19 amino acids. CDR3 sequence (DNA): TGCGCCAGCAGCCAAGCTCTGAGGGGAACTACCCGAAATAATTCACCCCTCCACTTT. As protein: CASSQALRGTTRNNSPLHF.

This rearrangement joins TRBV19 to TRBJ2-1; D not resolved. V was trimmed by 5 bases and J by 4 bases, leaving 12 bases between them. CDR3 size: 14 residues. CDR1 and CDR2 from the germline V gene are LNHDA and SQIVND (reference sequence). The DNA of the CDR3 is TGTGCCAGTAGTGTCCTAACTCCATACAATGAGCAGTTCTTC. This encodes CASSVLTPYNEQFF. Drawing the rest from reference TRBV19 and TRBJ2-1, the complete variable domain is DGGITQSPKYLFRKEGQNVTLSCEQNLNHDAMYWYRQDPGQGLRLIYYSQIVNDFQKGDIAEGYSVSREKKESFPLTVTSAQKNPTAFYLCASSVLTPYNEQFFGPGTRLTVL.

V gene TRBV7-7 combines with J gene TRBJ2-7; 7 bases match TRBD1. The J segment lost 3 bases and the V segment lost 2 bases, leaving 4 bases of the junction unmatched. The CDR3 covers 14 residues. CDR1 is SSHAT and CDR2 is FNYEAQ in the germline V gene (reference sequence). CDR3 DNA: TGTGCCAGCAGCTTATTTGACAGGGACTACGAGCAGTACTTC. It translates to CASSLFDRDYEQYF.

This clone has only a few counts. The rearrangement links TRBV2 to TRBJ1-6; the match to TRBD1 covers 7 bases. Germline V lookup: CDR1 SNHLY, CDR2 FYNNEI. The CDR3 covers 14 residues. V was clipped by 3 bases and J by 10 bases; unmatched bases: 6. CDR3 residues: CASSEGAGGSPLHF. The CDR3 nucleotides are TGTGCCAGCAGTGAGGGGGCAGGGGGATCACCCCTCCACTTT.

This clone was recorded a few times. The chain recombines TRBV5-4 with TRBJ2-1; TRBD1 matches 11 bases. The germline gives CDR1 SGHNT, CDR2 YYREEE (reference sequence). With V trimmed by 4 bases and J by 7 bases, 4 bases remained unmatched. The CDR3 extends over 14 amino acids. CDR3 sequence: CASSDGQGANEQFF. The CDR3 DNA reads as TGTGCCAGCAGCGATGGACAGGGGGCGAATGAGCAGTTCTTC.

Remarks on this clone: The junction and the germline gene differ at one end; a read error may be behind it. This same CDR3 is encoded by further DNA sequences in the sample. This chain joins TRBV30 and TRBJ2-1; TRBD2 matches at 14 bases. CDR1 is GTSNPN, CDR2 SVGIG, per germline (reference sequence). The CDR3 is 16 amino acids. DNA for the CDR3: TGTGCCTGTAGGACTAGCGGGGGGAGCTCCTACAACGAGCAGTTCTTC. Protein product: CACRTSGGSSYNEQFF.

The chain carries TRBV7-9 and TRBJ2-5; 9 bases agree with TRBD1. V lost 5 bases, J lost 5 bases, and 15 bases stayed unmatched. The length of the CDR3 is 17 residues. CDR1 is SEHNR and CDR2 is FQNEAQ in the germline V gene (reference sequence). CDR3 residues: CASSQGQGHQNGETQYF. The CDR3 coding sequence is TGTGCCAGCAGCCAGGGACAGGGTCATCAAAATGGGGAGACCCAGTACTTC. Full variable domain (outside the CDR3, taken from reference TRBV7-9 and TRBJ2-5): DTGVSQNPRHKITKRGQNVTFRCDPISEHNRLYWYRQTLGQGPEFLTYFQNEAQLEKSRLLSDRFSAERPKGSFSTLEIQRTEQGDSAMYLCASSQGQGHQNGETQYFGPGTRLLVL.

The rearrangement uses TRBV6-5 and TRBJ2-7; D remains unclear. Per the germline V gene, CDR1 is MNHEY and CDR2 is SVGAGI. The CDR3 has 12 residues. V dropped 5 bases and J dropped 3 bases, with 8 bases sitting between them. The CDR3 region is CASSRNYYEQYF. CDR3 in DNA: TGTGCCAGCAGTCGGAACTACTACGAGCAGTACTTC.

This clone was seen a handful of times. V and J are TRBV7-9 and TRBJ2-7; no clear D gene. Per the germline V gene, CDR1 is SEHNR and CDR2 is FQNEAQ (reference sequence). Trimming removed 4 bases at V and 5 bases at J, with 12 bases between. The CDR3 covers 13 residues. The CDR3, as DNA: TGTGCCAGCAGCTCGGACCTTATAGACGAGCAGTACTTC. Residues: CASSSDLIDEQYF.

This clone occurred a few times. V gene TRBV4-3 combines with J gene TRBJ1-6; 9 bases line up with TRBD1. J lost 8 bases, V lost 1 base, and 3 bases had no gene match. CDR3 length: 15 amino acids. Germline lookup yields CDR1 LGHNA and CDR2 YSLEER. CDR3 region: CASSQAGQGHSPLHF. The CDR3 DNA is TGCGCCAGCAGCCAAGCCGGACAGGGGCATTCACCCCTCCACTTT.

The chain has TRBV7-2 and TRBJ2-5, with a weak D call TRBD1 (5 bases). V lost 2 bases to trimming and J lost 1 base, with 11 bases between them. The CDR3 length is 15 residues. CDR1 and CDR2 (germline): SGHTA, FQGNSA. CDR3 amino acids: CASSLRGSSQETQYF. As DNA, the CDR3 is TGTGCCAGCAGCTTAAGGGGCAGCAGCCAAGAGACCCAGTACTTC. Drawing the rest from reference TRBV7-2 and TRBJ2-5, the complete variable domain is GAGVSQSPSNKVTEKGKDVELRCDPISGHTALYWYRQSLGQGLEFLIYFQGNSAPDKSGLPSDRFSAERTGGSVSTLTIQRTQQEDSAVYLCASSLRGSSQETQYFGPGTRLLVL.

This clone was recorded a few times. This rearrangement joins TRBV5-1 to TRBJ1-2; tentatively, D is TRBD1 (5 bases). Per germline, CDR1 SGHRS and CDR2 YFSETQ. The CDR3 runs to 13 residues. Trimming stripped 0 bases from V and 4 bases from J, with 7 bases between. The CDR3 bases are TGCGCCAGCAGCTTGGGACAGCCCTATGGCTACACCTTC. The encoded protein is CASSLGQPYGYTF.

This clone showed up just a few times. V is TRBV9 and J is TRBJ2-5, with 8 bases lining up with TRBD1. The CDR3 has 16 residues. Trimming cost V 0 bases and J 2 bases; bases outside gene matches: 6. In germline, CDR1 is SGDLS, CDR2 YYNGEE. The CDR3 DNA is TGTGCCAGCAGCGTAGCACAGGGGGGTGGGCAAGAGACCCAGTACTTC. Its translation: CASSVAQGGGQETQYF. Together with reference TRBV9 and TRBJ2-5, the CDR3 gives the full variable domain: DSGVTQTPKHLITATGQRVTLRCSPRSGDLSVYWYQQSLDQGLQFLIQYYNGEERAKGNILERFSAQQFPDLHSELNLSSLELGDSALYFCASSVAQGGGQETQYFGPGTRLLVL.

V is TRBV9 and J is TRBJ2-7, with D uncertain. V was pared by 3 bases and J by 0 bases, with 13 bases between. The CDR3 has 15 residues. Germline CDR1 reads SGDLS; CDR2 reads YYNGEE. CDR3 DNA: TGTGCCAGCAGCGCCTCAACAGAGCCCTCCTACGAGCAGTACTTC. This encodes CASSASTEPSYEQYF.

For the CDR3, the DNA is TGCAGCGTCCTACAGGGGTCAGGAGAGACCCAGTACTTC. Protein sequence: CSVLQGSGETQYF. The chain is built from TRBV29-1 and TRBJ2-5, with TRBD1 matching over 7 bases. CDR3 length: 13 amino acids. V trimming: 6 bases; J trimming: 4 bases; junction bases outside the gene matches: 8. CDR1 and CDR2 from the germline V gene are SQVTM and ANQGSEA.

The chain has TRBV4-3 and TRBJ2-1, with 11 bases fitting TRBD2. The germline gives CDR1 LGHNA, CDR2 YSLEER. The CDR3 extends over 15 amino acids. Germline trimming cut 3 bases from V and 9 bases from J; bases unmatched to any gene: 7. The CDR3 protein is CASSHVAGGRGEQFF. The CDR3 nucleotides read TGCGCCAGCAGCCATGTAGCGGGGGGGCGAGGTGAGCAGTTCTTC.

The chain links TRBV9 to TRBJ1-4, with a tentative D call TRBD1 (5 bases). The CDR3 is made up of 14 amino acids. V lost 3 bases and J lost 3, with 9 bases in between. Germline V gene sequence: CDR1 SGDLS, CDR2 YYNGEE. CDR3 sequence: CASSEGSANEKLFF. As DNA, the CDR3 is TGTGCCAGCAGCGAGGGGTCGGCTAATGAAAAACTGTTTTTT.

This clone showed up just a few times. The V call is TRBV9, the J call TRBJ1-1, with a tentative D call TRBD1 (6 bases). The V end was cut by 0 bases, the J end by 5 bases, with 14 bases between. This CDR3 contains 15 residues. Germline V lookup: CDR1 SGDLS, CDR2 YYNGEE. CDR3 in DNA: TGTGCCAGCAGCGTAGGGCACAGCCAGGGGACTGAAGCTTTCTTT. This gives the protein CASSVGHSQGTEAFF.

This clone has only a few counts. The CDR3 reads CAISEVAGSRTGELFF. The CDR3 region has the DNA TGTGCCATCAGTGAGGTGGCAGGTTCGCGCACCGGGGAGCTGTTTTTT. The rearrangement uses TRBV10-3 and TRBJ2-2; D is undetermined. Germline-derived CDR1 and CDR2 are ENHRY and SYGVKD. The length of the CDR3 is 16 residues. V was cut by 2 bases and J by 4 bases, with 14 bases left in between.

The V gene is TRBV7-2, the J gene TRBJ1-2, with TRBD1 matching over 10 bases. The CDR3 length is 17 residues. The J segment lost 8 bases and the V segment lost 0 bases, leaving 12 bases of the junction unmatched. Germline CDR1 reads SGHTA; CDR2 reads FQGNSA. The CDR3 spells CASSLAVTGGAREGYTF. DNA for the CDR3: TGTGCCAGCAGCTTAGCGGTGACAGGGGGCGCGAGAGAAGGCTACACCTTC.

This clone was detected only a few times. Other DNA sequences in the same sample also yield this CDR3. The gene calls are TRBV29-1 and TRBJ1-2; the D gene is possibly TRBD1 (5 bases). The CDR3 runs to 12 residues. Trimming cost V 3 bases and J 2 bases, with 7 bases left between them. Looked up from germline, CDR1 is SQVTM and CDR2 is ANQGSEA. The CDR3 reads CSVDRGNYGYTF. CDR3 DNA: TGCAGCGTTGATCGGGGGAACTATGGCTACACCTTC.

This chain connects TRBV6-6 to TRBJ2-1; TRBD2 agrees at 7 bases. The V and J ends lost 5 bases and 8 bases, in that order; junction bases with no gene match: 6. CDR3 length: 13 amino acids. Germline-derived CDR1 and CDR2 are MNHNY and SVGAGI (reference sequence). In nucleotides, the CDR3 is TGTGCCAGCAGTCGCGGACTAGTCGATGAGCAGTTCTTC. It yields the protein CASSRGLVDEQFF.

This chain's CDR3 is CASSYSQGKTHTQYF. The CDR3 DNA reads TGTGCCAGCAGTTACTCCCAGGGAAAGACGCATACGCAGTATTTT. The V and J genes are TRBV6-5 and TRBJ2-3; TRBD1 might be the D (5 bases). The V gene lost 0 bases and the J gene lost 7 bases, with 14 bases spanning the gap. The CDR3 totals 15 residues. The germline V gene encodes CDR1 MNHEY and CDR2 SVGAGI.

About this clone itself: At one of its ends the junction is not consistent with the germline gene, which may arise from a read error. Written as DNA, the CDR3 is TGTGCCAGCAGCGTAGCAAATGGCTACACCTTC. As protein: CASSVANGYTF. The chain has TRBV7-9 and TRBJ1-2; no reliable D call. The CDR3 is 11 residues long. Germline CDR1 reads SEHNR; CDR2 reads FQNEAQ (reference sequence).